A selection of T cell receptor beta chains follows, all from one sample in a study of T cells in localized non-small cell lung cancer. TCRdb keeps only in-frame clones here, not all; method: immunoSEQ multiplex PCR. The sample yields over a thousand clones, 20% to 25% seen once. Source: normal lung tissue next to the tumor, taken before any cancer treatment. The receptors derive from a woman aged 40 to 75 with stage I lung adenocarcinoma. Each CDR3 is given with its conserved first and last residue. D genes are given only for firm matches. Only part of the rows carry a size: once, few, many, or a class if the clone is expanded.

j_call,v_call,clone_size,d_call,cdr3_aa,cdr3_nt
TRBJ2-2,TRBV11-3,-,-,CASSAGQANRGELFF,TGTGCCAGCAGCGCAGGACAAGCAAACAGGGGGGAGCTGTTTTTT
TRBJ1-4,TRBV18,-,-,CASSPFPPGTNEKLFF,TGTGCCAGCTCACCCTTCCCCCCCGGAACTAATGAAAAACTGTTTTTT
TRBJ1-3,TRBV11-3,large,-,CASSSRGRGNTIYF,TGTGCCAGCAGCTCCAGGGGACGGGGAAACACCATATATTTT
TRBJ1-5,TRBV9,-,-,CASSPRGDSNQPQHF,TGTGCCAGCAGCCCTAGAGGGGATAGCAATCAGCCCCAGCATTTT
TRBJ2-3,TRBV9,few,-,CASSVHQGADTQYF,TGTGCCAGCAGCGTACACCAGGGAGCAGATACGCAGTATTTT
TRBJ1-4,TRBV14,large,TRBD1,CASSQVSGTVDEKLFF,TGTGCCAGCAGCCAAGTTTCCGGGACAGTCGATGAAAAACTGTTTTTT
TRBJ1-6,TRBV6-8,medium-sized,TRBD1,CASAQGIDSPLHF,TGTGCCAGCGCACAGGGGATCGATTCACCCCTCCACTTT
TRBJ1-4,TRBV6-8,few,-,CASSYSPGEKLFF,TGTGCCAGCAGTTACTCGCCGGGGGAAAAACTGTTTTTT
TRBJ2-3,TRBV6-8,few,TRBD2,CASSLTSGSLTDTQYF,TGTGCCAGCAGTCTGACTAGCGGGAGCCTCACAGATACGCAGTATTTT
TRBJ2-2,TRBV6-8,-,-,CASSARGENTGRLFF,TGTGCCAGCAGCGCCCGAGGGGAGAACACAGGGCGGCTGTTTTTT
TRBJ1-1,TRBV6-8,-,TRBD1,CASSYEDRANTEAFF,TGTGCCAGCAGTTACGAGGACAGGGCGAACACTGAAGCTTTCTTT
TRBJ1-4,TRBV5-1,-,TRBD1,CASSSLGQGEEKLFF,TGCGCCAGCAGCTCCCTGGGACAGGGGGAGGAAAAACTGTTTTTT
TRBJ1-5,TRBV7-6,few,-,CASSQEPGHNQPQHF,TGTGCCAGCAGCCAAGAGCCCGGTCACAATCAGCCCCAGCATTTT
TRBJ1-4,TRBV28,-,-,CASYNGGTNEKLFF,TGTGCCAGTTATAATGGGGGAACTAATGAAAAACTGTTTTTT
TRBJ2-6,TRBV11-3,few,-,CASSLRGSGANVLTF,TGTGCCAGCAGCTTACGAGGCTCTGGGGCCAACGTCCTGACTTTC
TRBJ1-5,TRBV7-6,-,-,CASSQGRINQPQHF,TGTGCCAGCAGCCAGGGGCGGATCAATCAGCCCCAGCATTTT
TRBJ2-2,TRBV11-3,few,TRBD2,CASSRSGSLAGELFF,TGTGCCAGCAGCCGGAGCGGGAGTTTAGCCGGGGAGCTGTTTTTT